The rows below give T cell receptor beta chains drawn from one sample of a study of CD4+ T cells in melanoma. Libraries were prepared by immunoSEQ multiplex PCR; TCRdb keeps only in-frame clonotypes and omits some of them. The sample lists tens of thousands of clones, roughly three quarters occurring once. Sequenced input: tumor tissue. The receptors here all came from a human donor with melanoma. The CDR3 runs from the conserved cysteine through the conserved F or W. D genes are given only for firm matches. Some rows have no size entry. The others give once, few or many, or a class for an expanded clone.

>TRBJ2-1|-|TRBD2|TRBV5-1
CASSWVGGGANEQFF
TGCGCCAGCAGCTGGGTGGGCGGGGGGGCAAATGAGCAGTTCTTC
>TRBJ1-1|-|-|TRBV5-6
CASSPGGATEAFF
TGTGCCAGCAGCCCGGGTGGGGCGACTGAAGCTTTCTTT
>TRBJ1-1|medium-sized|-|TRBV11-3
CASSLNQNTEAFF
TGTGCCAGCAGCTTAAACCAGAACACTGAAGCTTTCTTT
>TRBJ1-1|-|-|TRBV5-1
CASSLTLLANTEAFF
TGCGCCAGCAGCTTGACCCTCCTGGCGAACACTGAAGCTTTCTTT
>TRBJ2-7|-|TRBD1|TRBV28
CASRPDRYDEQYF
TGTGCCAGCAGACCGGACAGGTACGACGAGCAGTACTTC
>TRBJ2-7|-|-|TRBV11-2
CASSLGVGPYEQYF
TGTGCCAGCAGCTTAGGGGTGGGGCCATACGAGCAGTACTTC
>TRBJ2-1|-|-|TRBV6-5
CASSLDSGVWYNEQFF
TGTGCCAGCAGTTTAGACTCAGGGGTCTGGTACAATGAGCAGTTCTTC
>TRBJ1-5|-|TRBD1|TRBV10-3
CAISEGRGHQPQHF
TGTGCCATCAGTGAGGGCAGGGGGCATCAGCCCCAGCATTTT
>TRBJ2-7|-|-|TRBV6-5
CASSYSRTFYYEQYF
TGTGCCAGCAGTTACTCTAGGACCTTCTACTACGAGCAGTACTTC
>TRBJ2-3|-|TRBD2|TRBV7-9
CASSRGLASTQYF
TGTGCCAGCAGCCGCGGACTAGCAAGCACGCAGTATTTT
>TRBJ2-2|-|-|TRBV4-3
CASSQDRSQGNTGELFF
TGCGCCAGCAGCCAAGATCGGTCACAGGGTAACACCGGGGAGCTGTTTTTT
>TRBJ2-1|few|-|TRBV6-5
CASTKGYEQFF
TGTGCCAGCACCAAAGGCTATGAGCAGTTCTTC
>TRBJ2-1|-|TRBD1|TRBV7-2
CASSLGQGARNEQFF
TGTGCCAGCAGCCTGGGACAGGGGGCAAGGAATGAGCAGTTCTTC
>TRBJ2-3|once|TRBD2|TRBV30
CAWSDARGGRTDTQYF
TGTGCCTGGAGTGACGCCCGGGGGGGCCGCACAGATACGCAGTATTTT
>TRBJ2-2|few|TRBD2|TRBV10-3
CATMGGVDTGELFF
TGTGCCACAATGGGGGGGGTCGACACCGGGGAGCTGTTTTTT
>TRBJ2-4|-|-|TRBV27
CASSLDWTKNIQYF
TGTGCCAGCAGTTTAGACTGGACCAAAAACATTCAGTACTTC
>TRBJ2-2|-|-|TRBV10-3
CAIRSANTGELFF
TGTGCCATCAGAAGCGCGAACACCGGGGAGCTGTTTTTT
>TRBJ1-5|once|-|TRBV7-9
CASSRRGDQPQHF
TGTGCCAGCAGCCGGCGGGGGGATCAGCCCCAGCATTTT
>TRBJ1-1|-|-|TRBV25-1
CASSVPEGTEAFF
TGTGCCAGCAGTGTACCTGAGGGCACTGAAGCTTTCTTT
>TRBJ2-1|-|-|TRBV4-1
CASSQDNSDFGEQFF
TGCGCCAGCAGCCAAGACAACTCGGACTTCGGTGAGCAGTTCTTC
>TRBJ2-1|-|-|TRBV27
CASSLSGTGEVRGFF
TGTGCCAGCAGTTTGAGTGGTACAGGGGAGGTAAGGGGGTTCTTC
>TRBJ2-3|-|TRBD2|TRBV27
CASSEERGGLADTQYF
TGTGCCAGCAGTGAGGAGCGGGGGGGTTTGGCAGATACGCAGTATTTT
>TRBJ1-1|-|-|TRBV10-3
CAISAGSGTEAFF
TGTGCCATCAGTGCAGGGTCCGGGACTGAAGCTTTCTTT
>TRBJ1-3|few|-|TRBV6-6
CASTKIGNTIYF
TGTGCCAGCACCAAAATTGGAAACACCATATATTTT
>TRBJ1-1|-|TRBD1|TRBV19
CASSIRDRIGTEAFF
TGTGCCAGTAGTATCCGGGACAGGATTGGCACTGAAGCTTTCTTT
>TRBJ1-1|-|-|TRBV4-2
CASSSSLNTEAFF
TGTGCCAGCAGTTCCTCACTGAACACTGAAGCTTTCTTT
>TRBJ2-1|-|-|TRBV2
CASSVAGQIYNEQFF
TGTGCCAGCAGTGTTGCGGGACAGATATACAATGAGCAGTTCTTC
>TRBJ1-1|large|-|TRBV5-6
CASSLAGGLGEAFF
TGTGCCAGCAGCTTGGCCGGGGGGCTAGGTGAAGCTTTCTTT
>TRBJ1-4|-|-|TRBV11-2
CASSLRPGAANEKLFF
TGTGCCAGCAGCCTCAGGCCAGGGGCAGCGAATGAAAAACTGTTTTTT
>TRBJ2-7|-|-|TRBV11-2
CASSPQGNHWYEQYF
TGTGCCAGCAGCCCACAGGGTAATCACTGGTACGAGCAGTACTTC
>TRBJ2-5|few|TRBD2|TRBV4-3
CASSVQVTSGLVWETQYF
TGCGCCAGCAGCGTTCAGGTCACTAGCGGGCTTGTGTGGGAGACCCAGTACTTC